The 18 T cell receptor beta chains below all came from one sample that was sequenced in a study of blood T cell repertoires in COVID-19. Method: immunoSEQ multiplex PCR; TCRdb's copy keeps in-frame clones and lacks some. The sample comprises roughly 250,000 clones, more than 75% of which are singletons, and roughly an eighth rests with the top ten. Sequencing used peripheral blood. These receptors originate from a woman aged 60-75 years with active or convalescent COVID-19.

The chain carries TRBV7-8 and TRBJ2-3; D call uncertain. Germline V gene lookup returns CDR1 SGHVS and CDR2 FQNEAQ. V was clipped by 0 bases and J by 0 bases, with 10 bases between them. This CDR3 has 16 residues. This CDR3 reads CASSLAGPLSTDTQYF. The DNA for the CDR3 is TGTGCCAGCAGCTTAGCCGGTCCCCTGAGCACAGATACGCAGTATTTT.

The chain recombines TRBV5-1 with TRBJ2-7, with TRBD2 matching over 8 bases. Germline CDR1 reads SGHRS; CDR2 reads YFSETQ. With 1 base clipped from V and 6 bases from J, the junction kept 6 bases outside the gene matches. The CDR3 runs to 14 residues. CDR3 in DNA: TGCGCCAGCAGCTTGAGCGGGGGCCCTTTCGAGCAGTACTTC. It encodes CASSLSGGPFEQYF.

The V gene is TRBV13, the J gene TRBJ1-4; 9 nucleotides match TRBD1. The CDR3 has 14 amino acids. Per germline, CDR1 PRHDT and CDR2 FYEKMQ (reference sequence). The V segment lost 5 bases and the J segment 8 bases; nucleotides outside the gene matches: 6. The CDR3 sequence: CASSPGTGREKLFF. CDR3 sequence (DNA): TGTGCCAGCAGCCCGGGGACAGGGCGAGAAAAACTGTTTTTT.

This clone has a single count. CDR3 DNA sequence: TGTGCCAGCAGTTCGCAATCCGGGACATCTCTCTATGGCTACACCTTC. Encoded protein: CASSSQSGTSLYGYTF. The chain employs TRBV7-9 and TRBJ1-2; weak D call: TRBD1 (6 bases). Germline V gene sequence: CDR1 SEHNR, CDR2 FQNEAQ (reference sequence). The CDR3 sequence is 16 residues long. V gave up 6 bases and J gave up 4 bases, with 21 bases separating them.

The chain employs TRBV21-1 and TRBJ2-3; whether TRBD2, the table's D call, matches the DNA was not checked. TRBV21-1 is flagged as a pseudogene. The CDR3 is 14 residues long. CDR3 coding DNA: TGTGCCATCCCCGGGACTACGAGCACAGATACGCAGTATTTT. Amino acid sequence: CAIPGTTSTDTQYF.

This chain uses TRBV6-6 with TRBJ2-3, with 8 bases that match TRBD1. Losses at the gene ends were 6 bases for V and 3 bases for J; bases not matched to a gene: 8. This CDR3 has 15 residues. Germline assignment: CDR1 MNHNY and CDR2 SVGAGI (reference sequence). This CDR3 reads CASSLQGGGTDTQYF. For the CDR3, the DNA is TGTGCCAGCAGCTTACAGGGGGGTGGAACAGATACGCAGTATTTT.

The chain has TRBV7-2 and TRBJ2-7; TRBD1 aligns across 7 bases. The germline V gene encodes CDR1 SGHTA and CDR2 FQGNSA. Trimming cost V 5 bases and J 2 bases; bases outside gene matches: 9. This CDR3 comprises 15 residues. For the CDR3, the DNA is TGTGCCAGCAGCCCCGATTGGACAGGAACCTACGAGCAGTACTTC. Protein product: CASSPDWTGTYEQYF.

The CDR3 DNA sequence: TGCGCCAGCAGCCAAGAAAGGGCGGGGGCTGGCGAACACACCATATATTTT. This sequence encodes CASSQERAGAGEHTIYF. The chain has TRBV4-3 and TRBJ1-3; weak D call: TRBD1 (6 bases). This CDR3 comprises 17 residues. Trimming removed 0 bases from V and 8 bases from J, with 20 bases in between. Germline V gene lookup returns CDR1 LGHNA and CDR2 YSLEER.

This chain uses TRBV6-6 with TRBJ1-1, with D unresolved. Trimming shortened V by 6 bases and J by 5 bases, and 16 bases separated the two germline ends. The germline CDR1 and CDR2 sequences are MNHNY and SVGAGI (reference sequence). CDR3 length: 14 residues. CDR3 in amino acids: CASSTSGLRTEAFF. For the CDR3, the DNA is TGTGCCAGCAGCACCTCCGGACTAAGGACTGAAGCTTTCTTT.

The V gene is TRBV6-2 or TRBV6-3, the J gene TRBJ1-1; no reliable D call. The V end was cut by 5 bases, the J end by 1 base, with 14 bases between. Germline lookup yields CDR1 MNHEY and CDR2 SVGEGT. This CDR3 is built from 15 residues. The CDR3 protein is CASSPGGHTNTEAFF. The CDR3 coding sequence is TGTGCCAGCAGTCCCGGAGGGCATACGAACACTGAAGCTTTCTTT.

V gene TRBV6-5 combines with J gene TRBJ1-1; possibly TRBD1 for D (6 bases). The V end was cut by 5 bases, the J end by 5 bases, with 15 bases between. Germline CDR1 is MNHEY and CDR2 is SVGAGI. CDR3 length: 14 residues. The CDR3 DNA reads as TGTGCCAGCAGTCTAAAAACAGGGTTGACTGAAGCTTTCTTT. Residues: CASSLKTGLTEAFF.

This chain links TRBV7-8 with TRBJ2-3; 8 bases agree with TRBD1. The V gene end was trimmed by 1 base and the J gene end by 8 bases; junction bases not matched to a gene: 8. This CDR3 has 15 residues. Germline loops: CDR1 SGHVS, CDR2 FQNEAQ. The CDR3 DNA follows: TGTGCCAGCAGCTTAGTGGGACAGGCATCAGTTACGCAGTATTTT. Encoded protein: CASSLVGQASVTQYF.

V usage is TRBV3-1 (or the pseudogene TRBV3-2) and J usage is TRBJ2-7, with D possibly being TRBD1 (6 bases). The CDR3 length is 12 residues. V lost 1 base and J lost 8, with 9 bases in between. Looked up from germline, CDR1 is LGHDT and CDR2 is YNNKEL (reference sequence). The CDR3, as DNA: TGTGCCAGCAGCCAAGGAGGGGACAAGCAGTACTTC. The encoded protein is CASSQGGDKQYF.

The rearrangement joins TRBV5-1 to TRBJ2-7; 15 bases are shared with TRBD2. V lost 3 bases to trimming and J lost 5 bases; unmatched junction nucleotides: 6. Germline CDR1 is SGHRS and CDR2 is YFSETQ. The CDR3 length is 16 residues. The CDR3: CASSWTSGGDVDEQYF. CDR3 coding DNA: TGCGCCAGCAGCTGGACTAGCGGGGGGGATGTGGACGAGCAGTACTTC.

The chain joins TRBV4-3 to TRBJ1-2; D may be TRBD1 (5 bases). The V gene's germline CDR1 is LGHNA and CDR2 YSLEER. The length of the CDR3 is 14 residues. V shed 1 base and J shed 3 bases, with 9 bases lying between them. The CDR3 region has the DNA TGCGCCAGCAGCCAAGGATCGGGGGACTATGGCTACACCTTC. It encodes CASSQGSGDYGYTF.

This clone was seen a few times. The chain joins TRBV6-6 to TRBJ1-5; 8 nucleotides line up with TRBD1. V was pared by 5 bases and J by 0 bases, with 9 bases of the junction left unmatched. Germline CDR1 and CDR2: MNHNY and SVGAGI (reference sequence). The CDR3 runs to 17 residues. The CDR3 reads CASSPGTGPYSNQPQHF. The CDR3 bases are TGTGCCAGCAGTCCCGGGACAGGCCCTTATAGCAATCAGCCCCAGCATTTT.

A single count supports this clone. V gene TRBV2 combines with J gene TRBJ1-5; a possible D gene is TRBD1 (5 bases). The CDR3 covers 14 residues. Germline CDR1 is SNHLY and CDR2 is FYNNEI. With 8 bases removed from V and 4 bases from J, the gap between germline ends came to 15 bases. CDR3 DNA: TGTGCCAGCGATATCCTGGGGGGGAATCAGCCCCAGCATTTT. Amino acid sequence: CASDILGGNQPQHF.

CDR3 DNA: TGTGCCAGGCCGACAGGGTTCGGAGGATATCGTGAGGGGAACACTGAAGCTTTCTTT. This sequence encodes CARPTGFGGYREGNTEAFF. This rearrangement joins TRBV19 to TRBJ1-1, with TRBD1 matching 7 bases. This CDR3 region has 19 residues. Germline CDR1 LNHDA, CDR2 SQIVND (reference sequence). Trimming cost V 9 bases and J 1 base; bases outside gene matches: 23.